These T cell receptor beta chains were read from a single sample in a study of CD8 T cells in Susac syndrome. TCRdb reprocessed the immunoSEQ multiplex PCR reads via MiXCR and lists one record per CDR3 protein. There are about 180,000 distinct CDR3 sequences in the sample; roughly 95% occur only once, and 0.095% to 0.15% lies in the top ten. The sequenced material came from CD4+ T cells from PBMCs. These receptors all come from a human donor with Susac syndrome. Both conserved end residues are part of each CDR3. Each record gives: J gene, D gene, V gene, clone size, CDR3 DNA, CDR3 protein. The D gene is left open where the match is weak. Clone size appears in some rows only: once, few, many, or a class for an expanded clone.

j_call: TRBJ1-6
d_call: TRBD1
v_call: TRBV13
clone_size: .
cdr3_nt: TGTGCCAGCAGCACAACTGGACAGGGGTATTCACCCCTCCACTTT
cdr3_aa: CASSTTGQGYSPLHF

j_call: TRBJ2-2
d_call: .
v_call: TRBV4-3
clone_size: .
cdr3_nt: TGCGCCAGCAGCTCCGGATCCCACAGGACCGGGGAGCTGTTTTTT
cdr3_aa: CASSSGSHRTGELFF

j_call: TRBJ2-3
d_call: TRBD1
v_call: TRBV7-9
clone_size: .
cdr3_nt: TGTGCCAGCAGCCAACAGGGGTTCACAGATACGCAGTATTTT
cdr3_aa: CASSQQGFTDTQYF

j_call: TRBJ2-3
d_call: .
v_call: TRBV30
clone_size: .
cdr3_nt: .
cdr3_aa: CAWNQEQGSAQIRSIF

j_call: TRBJ1-4
d_call: .
v_call: TRBV20-1
clone_size: .
cdr3_nt: TGCAGTGCTAGATCTGAAAAACTGTTTTTT
cdr3_aa: CSARSEKLFF

j_call: TRBJ2-3
d_call: TRBD2
v_call: TRBV29-1
clone_size: .
cdr3_nt: TGCAGCGTTCGGACTAGCGGGACTGATACGCAGTATTTT
cdr3_aa: CSVRTSGTDTQYF

j_call: TRBJ1-1
d_call: .
v_call: TRBV6-5
clone_size: .
cdr3_nt: TGTGCCAGCAGTGAGTCCCAAGTCCACACTGAAGCTTTCTTT
cdr3_aa: CASSESQVHTEAFF

j_call: TRBJ1-1
d_call: TRBD1
v_call: TRBV14
clone_size: .
cdr3_nt: TGTGCCAGCAGTTTCGGACAGGGTAACACTGAAGCTTTCTTT
cdr3_aa: CASSFGQGNTEAFF

j_call: TRBJ2-3
d_call: TRBD2
v_call: TRBV3-1
clone_size: once
cdr3_nt: TGTGCCAGCAGCCAAGATCCAGCGGGGTCCACAGATACGCAGTATTTT
cdr3_aa: CASSQDPAGSTDTQYF

j_call: TRBJ1-2
d_call: .
v_call: TRBV4-3
clone_size: .
cdr3_nt: TGCGCCAGCAGCCCGGAGCTCGATGGTGGTAGGCTCTATGGCTACACCTTC
cdr3_aa: CASSPELDGGRLYGYTF

j_call: TRBJ2-7
d_call: TRBD1
v_call: TRBV29-1
clone_size: .
cdr3_nt: TGCAGCGCCGTTTCAGGGGGTCCCTACGAGCAGTACTTC
cdr3_aa: CSAVSGGPYEQYF

j_call: TRBJ2-3
d_call: TRBD1
v_call: TRBV20-1
clone_size: .
cdr3_nt: TGCAGTGCTAGACCGGGACAGGGGTTATCAGATACGCAGTATTTT
cdr3_aa: CSARPGQGLSDTQYF

j_call: TRBJ2-7
d_call: TRBD1
v_call: TRBV3-1
clone_size: .
cdr3_nt: TGTGCCAGCAGCCAAGATTTGGGACAGGGGCACGAGCAGTACTTC
cdr3_aa: CASSQDLGQGHEQYF

j_call: TRBJ2-5
d_call: .
v_call: TRBV29-1
clone_size: .
cdr3_nt: TGCAGTCACCGAGGGGCCCACGAGACCCAGTACTTC
cdr3_aa: CSHRGAHETQYF

j_call: TRBJ1-6
d_call: .
v_call: TRBV6-2/TRBV6-3
clone_size: .
cdr3_nt: TGTGCCAGCAGTGACCCAAGGTCGCCCCTCCACTTT
cdr3_aa: CASSDPRSPLHF

j_call: TRBJ2-1
d_call: .
v_call: TRBV29-1
clone_size: .
cdr3_nt: TGCAGCGTTGAGAAAGGGGTCGGTGAGCAGTTCTTC
cdr3_aa: CSVEKGVGEQFF

j_call: TRBJ1-3
d_call: .
v_call: TRBV12-3/TRBV12-4
clone_size: once
cdr3_nt: TGTGCCAGCAGTTTATTGTCAGGGCCCGGAAACACCATATATTTT
cdr3_aa: CASSLLSGPGNTIYF